The 17 T cell receptor beta chains below come from one sample, sequenced in a study of CD8+CD57+ T cells in acquired aplastic anemia. Patients chosen for sequencing had shown CD8+CD57+ cell expansion by flow cytometry. Using genomic DNA as the template, TCR beta VDJ and CDR3 profiling was carried out. TCRdb redid the calling of the reads with MiXCR, one entry per CDR3 protein. The sample holds about 180,000 distinct CDR3 sequences, about 44% seen once. The sample comprised sorted CD4+, CD8+, or CD8+CD57+ T cells (not recorded which) from PBMCs. All receptors come from a human donor with aplastic anemia.

A remark on this clonotype: Given a much more abundant clone one base away, this may be a read error. V usage is TRBV3-1 and J usage is TRBJ2-7; D is undetermined. This CDR3 spans 13 amino acids. CDR1 and CDR2 from the germline V gene are LGHDT and YNNKEL (reference sequence). CDR3 region: CASSQGAVYELYF. The CDR3 nucleotides are TGTGCCAGCAGCCAAGGCGCAGTCTACGAGCTGTACTTC.

Regarding this clonotype: The junction differs from germline at one of its ends, possibly a read error. The gene calls are TRBV25-1 and TRBJ2-3, with 10 nucleotides matching TRBD2. Germline CDR1 reads MGHDK; CDR2 reads SYGVNS. The CDR3 is made up of 16 amino acids. The CDR3 sequence: CATSDETSGSTDTQYF. CDR3 in DNA: TGTGCCACCAGTGATGAGACTAGCGGGAGCACAGATACGCAGTATTTT.

This clonotype was seen a few times. The V and J genes are TRBV30 and TRBJ2-3; 8 bases align to TRBD2. Trimming took 2 bases from V and 1 from J; bases not matched to a gene: 5. The CDR3 contains 15 residues. Looked up from germline, CDR1 is GTSNPN and CDR2 is SVGIG (reference sequence). The CDR3 loop reads CAWSLRGVRTDTQYF. The CDR3 DNA reads TGTGCCTGGAGTTTGCGGGGGGTACGCACAGATACGCAGTATTTT. The full variable domain, rest sourced from reference TRBV30 and TRBJ2-3, is SQTIHQWPATLVQPVGSPLSLECTVEGTSNPNLYWYRQAAGRGLQLLFYSVGIGQISSEVPQNLSASRPQDRQFILSSKKLLLSDSGFYLCAWSLRGVRTDTQYFGPGTRLTVL.

CDR3 DNA: TGCGCCAGCGGACCGGGATCGGGGGCTGAGGGGACTGAAGCTTTCTTT. It codes for CASGPGSGAEGTEAFF. V is TRBV10-2 and J is TRBJ1-1; possible D gene TRBD1, 6 bases. The CDR3 length is 16 residues. The V gene's germline CDR1 is WSHSY and CDR2 SAAADI. V was clipped by 8 bases and J by 5 bases, with 24 bases between them.

The CDR3 sequence: CASSQEAGGVGYTF. DNA of the CDR3: TGTGCCAGCAGCCAAGAGGCAGGGGGCGTGGGCTACACCTTC. This sequence joins TRBV14 and TRBJ1-2; TRBD1 matches 8 bases. Trimming took 0 bases from V and 8 from J; bases not matched to a gene: 5. CDR1 and CDR2 from the germline V gene are SGHDN and FVKESK. The CDR3 spans 14 residues.

The chain has TRBV29-1 and TRBJ1-5; the match to TRBD1 covers 9 bases. CDR3 length: 16 residues. V shed 6 bases, J shed 1 base, and the junction held 10 bases outside the gene matches. Germline CDR1 reads SQVTM; CDR2 reads ANQGSEA. The DNA of the CDR3 is TGCAGCGTCGACCCGGGACAGGGACGAAGCAATCAGCCCCAGCATTTT. This codes for CSVDPGQGRSNQPQHF.

The rearrangement uses TRBV5-1 and TRBJ1-6, with 8 nucleotides matching TRBD1. V lost 4 bases and J lost 5; bases outside the gene matches: 11. From germline, CDR1 is SGHRS and CDR2 YFSETQ. The CDR3 runs 17 residues. The CDR3 DNA reads as TGCGCCAGCAGCCCGAACCGGACAGGGCGTAATAATTCACCCCTCCACTTT. Its translation is CASSPNRTGRNNSPLHF.

This clonotype was recorded a few times. This CDR3 reads CASTRETYEQYF. The CDR3 nucleotides read TGTGCCAGCACTCGGGAAACCTACGAGCAGTACTTC. The V call is TRBV5-5, the J call TRBJ2-7; D is perhaps TRBD2 (5 bases). Deletions cut 6 bases from V and 2 bases from J, with 9 bases between. The CDR3 runs 12 residues. Germline CDR1 SGHKS, CDR2 YYEKEE (reference sequence).

This clonotype came up once. This chain joins TRBV15 and TRBJ1-4, with TRBD1 matching over 10 bases. The CDR3 extends over 15 amino acids. With 0 bases clipped from V and 10 bases from J, the junction kept 5 bases outside the gene matches. Per germline, CDR1 LNHNV and CDR2 YYDKDF (reference sequence). CDR3 nucleotides: TGTGCCACCAGCAGAGATCTTGGGACAGGGGTAAAACTGTTTTTT. Its protein product is CATSRDLGTGVKLFF.

The gene calls are TRBV7-2 and TRBJ2-3, with TRBD2 matching 15 bases. Germline lookup yields CDR1 SGHTA and CDR2 FQGNSA. The trim removed 1 base at V and 5 bases at J, leaving 7 bases unmatched. The CDR3 has 18 amino acids. The CDR3 nucleotides read TGTGCCAGCAGCTTAGGGGGACTAGCGGGGGGCCCGGGAGATACGCAGTATTTT. Its translation is CASSLGGLAGGPGDTQYF.

Turning to this clonotype: With a much larger clone just one base away, this may be a read error. The chain employs TRBV25-1 and TRBJ2-1, with D perhaps TRBD2 (5 bases). V shed 3 bases and J shed 9 bases, with 15 bases lying between them. The CDR3 loop spans 14 amino acids. Looked up from germline, CDR1 is MGHDK and CDR2 is SYGVNS. The CDR3 DNA follows: TGTGCCAGCAGTGATGGAGTGACGAGGGTTGAGCAGTTCTTC. Residues: CASSDGVTRVEQFF.

CDR3 bases: TGTGCTAGTGGGCTGGCGGGGCACTACGAGCAGTACTTC. Its protein product is CASGLAGHYEQYF. The V gene is TRBV12-5, the J gene TRBJ2-7; tentatively, D is TRBD2 (6 bases). Germline-derived CDR1 and CDR2 are LGHNT and FRNRAP. V was pared by 6 bases and J by 3 bases, with 12 bases between. The CDR3 has 13 amino acids.

The chain employs TRBV20-1 and TRBJ2-7; unclear D gene. Germline values: CDR1 DFQATT, CDR2 SNEGSKA (reference sequence). V was clipped by 6 bases and J by 5 bases, with 14 bases between them. This CDR3 is built from 12 residues. The CDR3 reads CSAHSRADEQYF. In DNA, the CDR3 is TGCAGTGCACATAGTCGTGCTGACGAGCAGTACTTC.

This clonotype has only a few counts. Since no conserved phenylalanine or tryptophan closes the CDR3, a read error is the likely cause. The genes are TRBV7-6 and TRBJ2-3; 9 positions agree with TRBD2. The CDR3 spans 17 residues. The V gene end was trimmed by 2 bases and the J gene end by 1 base; junction bases not matched to a gene: 7. Germline CDR1 SGHVS, CDR2 FNYEAQ. The CDR3 bases are TGTGCCAGCAGCTTAAACGGCGGGGGGGTTGGCACAGATACGCAGTATCTT. Translating gives CASSLNGGGVGTDTQYL.

This clonotype was observed at least ten times. The chain recombines TRBV3-1 with TRBJ2-7; tentative D call: TRBD1 (6 bases). V lost 2 bases and J lost 5, with 16 bases in between. This CDR3 is built from 15 residues. Germline V CDR1 and CDR2: LGHDT, YNNKEL (reference sequence). The CDR3 region is CASSQRQVGRDEQYF. The CDR3 DNA is TGTGCCAGCAGCCAAAGACAGGTGGGTCGCGACGAGCAGTACTTC.

V and J are TRBV7-2 and TRBJ2-7; TRBD1 aligns across 7 bases. There are 13 residues in the CDR3. Germline CDR1 and CDR2: SGHTA and FQGNSA. V gave up 0 bases and J gave up 5 bases; unmatched junction bases: 1. The CDR3 is CASSLAGQDEQYF. In nucleotides, the CDR3 is TGTGCCAGCAGCTTAGCCGGACAGGACGAGCAGTACTTC.

This chain connects TRBV2 to TRBJ2-1; D gene ambiguous. The CDR3 is made up of 12 amino acids. V was cut by 4 bases and J by 5 bases, with 6 bases left in between. In germline, CDR1 is SNHLY, CDR2 FYNNEI. The CDR3 nucleotides are TGTGCCAGCAGTGGTCAGGACAATGAGCAGTTCTTC. Translating it yields CASSGQDNEQFF. The full variable domain, in which reference TRBV2 and TRBJ2-1 provide the parts outside the CDR3, is EPEVTQTPSHQVTQMGQEVILRCVPISNHLYFYWYRQILGQKVEFLVSFYNNEISEKSEIFDDQFSVERPDGSNFTLKIRSTKLEDSAMYFCASSGQDNEQFFGPGTRLTVL.